This T cell receptor (beta chain) was identified in a study of cytomegalovirus exposure and HLA in healthy donors (dated by TCRdb to the late 2010s). Regarding the complete study: An earlier analysis of roughly 630 of the donors reported 250 to 300 Gb of sequence data and 117 million unique TCR beta sequences from about 180 million T cells. Typing coverage varied by locus: roughly 629-630 donors for A, B, C, DRB1 and DQB1; approximately 500 for DQA1; about 590 for DPA1; more than 450 for DPB1. A later genetic analysis took genome-wide SNP genotypes for about 55% of the roughly 670 donors and used that subset as a discovery cohort. Donor age, sex, ethnicity and CMV serostatus were compiled alongside the repertoire data. The study combined high-throughput TCR immunosequencing, statistical association of individual TCRs with disease status, and machine learning to predict cytomegalovirus infection status. The study profiled the T cell repertoires of hundreds of subjects by immunosequencing and related them to cytomegalovirus serostatus. Among the roughly 370 genotyped donors, 75% to 90% belonged to the genetic ancestry cluster associated with self-reported Caucasian donors. Every discovery cohort repertoire had been produced on one sequencing platform. HLA typing covered class I and class II loci at four-digit resolution. An early release that covered fewer than 750 HLA-typed donors contained approximately 300 gigabases of sequencing data and tens of millions of unique TCR sequences. Roughly 5 DR-DQ haplotypes were treated as single units for association and clustering because of strong linkage in the cohort. The study was designed to test whether signatures of past pathogen exposure could be identified by cataloging public T cell receptors. In addition to the first cohort of hundreds of subjects, a separate validation cohort of 120 different subjects was used. To study patterns of TCR occurrence, a later analysis re-analyzed previously published TCR beta repertoires from just over 650 donors and added high-resolution HLA genotyping. An earlier analysis of 450 to 750 of the donors used high-throughput TCR beta sequencing to judge whether each TCR beta V gene segment behaved as functional or pseudogenic. In the later analysis, no new phenotypic data were used to find candidate immune exposures; instead, reliance was placed on TCR beta sequences and their occurrence across donors. On average, roughly 200,000 unique TCR beta nucleotide sequences were sequenced per donor among more than 350 genotyped donors of the cohort, with about 19% of those sequences being non-productive. On the study overall, not on this receptor specifically: A cluster of highly shared sequence variants was judged likely to represent a technical artifact of the sequencing pipeline. The authors suggested that the approach could potentially be generalized to other disease states and immunological phenotypes. In the study, 150 to 200 TCR beta chains were listed as associated with cytomegalovirus. Broadly in line with IMGT annotations, most TCR beta V segments showed up in productive rearrangements about 87% or about 30% of the time in an earlier analysis of 450 to 600 of the donors. HLA typing was unavailable for some donors at each locus, so association tests used only the typed subset. In a later analysis, HLA-associated TCR beta chains were found to be more clonally expanded and to have lower generation probabilities than equally common non-associated chains. An association between a missense DCLRE1C variant and V-gene and J-gene trimming of TCR beta chains was found in a later genetic analysis and replicated in an independent cohort. Because counts were too low, seventeen rarely observed V segments, including chromosome 9 orphons, were excluded from the earlier analysis of roughly 580 of the donors. In a later analysis, several top co-occurrence clusters were reported to appear linked to parvovirus B19, influenza, CMV and Epstein-Barr virus. Because the 87-base-pair reads could not distinguish some IMGT-functional V segments, including TRBV6-2 and TRBV6-3, those segments were excluded. When HLA alleles, especially DR and DQ, strongly co-occurred, attributing TCR associations to individual alleles was difficult. Most CMV-associated TCR beta chains appeared to be HLA-restricted in a later analysis, and the HLA associations seemed to be driven largely by CMV exposure. The classifier was reported to diagnose cytomegalovirus status with high specificity and sensitivity in both the original cohort and the validation cohort. In a later genetic analysis, fewer N-insertions in productive TCRs were reported among donors in an Asian-associated ancestry cluster than the 666-donor mean. According to a later analysis, TCR association rates differed among HLA loci, with DRB1 alleles showing the most associated TCRs and HLA-C alleles showing the fewest. The only immune exposure information available for the cohort was CMV serostatus. Correlated functional status among segregating V segments might reflect linkage disequilibrium, but an unknown experimental factor could not be ruled out. Most TCR sequences were observed very rarely across donors, whereas some public TCRs were present in many individuals. In vitro tests confirmed that a few of the cytomegalovirus-associated TCR beta chains recognize cytomegalovirus antigens. Presence/absence analyses assumed roughly uniform sequencing depth across donors, an assumption that may not hold. A later analysis associated 16,951 TCR beta sequences with specific HLA alleles at a false discovery rate of 0.05. A further reported finding was that TCR beta sequences accurately predicted the HLA-A and HLA-B alleles for most subjects in the first cohort. This cohort had only TCR beta chains sequenced, and the lack of alpha or paired-chain data limited which features could be detected.

From the cysteine through the phenylalanine, the CDR3 covers 14 amino acids. Here the CDR3 DNA is all that survives: 42 bases in frame from base 1. Relative to germline, V is 6 bases shorter and J is 7 bases shorter, with 16 bases between their ends. CDR1 KGHSH and CDR2 LQKENI were looked up in the germline V gene. The method behind the library was the immunoSEQ multiplex PCR assay. For the multiplex PCR, a mixture combining 60 forward primers for TCR Vbeta segments and 13 reverse primers for TCR Jbeta segments was used. Amplification of the CDR3 region of rearranged TCR beta genes was performed with a multiplex PCR assay on genomic DNA. The amplified TCR beta libraries were sequenced on the Illumina HiSeq System as 87-base-pair reads. As for the authors' bioinformatics: Across the 670 or so repertoires, a later analysis counted tens of millions of unique TCR beta chains, around 11 million of which were shared by at least two donors. Raw reads were error-corrected and collapsed into unique sequences by a nearest-neighbor algorithm in which closely related sequences were merged to remove PCR and sequencing errors. Alignment of CDR3 sequences to IMGT reference sequences was used to assign V, D and J gene segments. For a sequence to be retained, a match of at least six nucleotides was required to both a V gene segment and a J gene segment. A rearrangement counted as productive if the CDR3 had no stop codons and remained in frame with V and J, and every other rearrangement counted as non-productive. CDR3 was defined by IMGT convention, running from the second conserved V-encoded cysteine to the conserved J-encoded phenylalanine. The earlier analysis of a few hundred of the donors excluded sequences that lacked an unambiguous match to a single V gene segment. In an earlier analysis of 500 to 750 of the donors, V segments were called functional above 56.7% productive rearrangements and were called segregating when the between-donor standard deviation exceeded 5%. A statistical classification framework was built to diagnose cytomegalovirus status from the catalog of TCR beta chain sequences. A later analysis assigned V and J genes by comparing TCR nucleotide sequences with IMGT/GENE-DB human TR gene sequences. The TCRdist pipeline was used in a later analysis to assign CDR3 sequences and most-parsimonious VDJ recombination scenarios. In a later analysis, every TCR beta chain was defined by the combination of its CDR3 amino acid sequence and its V-gene family, and reads without a unique V-gene family were dropped. In a later analysis, 450 to 600 highly shared, low-generation-probability nucleotide sequences were removed to address suspected cross-contamination and a sequencing artifact. In a later analysis, a clonal expansion index was calculated for each public chain from normalized within-repertoire ranks of inferred template counts. In a later analysis, generation probabilities were computed with a VDJ recombination model fitted to out-of-frame rearrangements, and the resulting probabilities were checked against IGoR. A later analysis scored TCR-TCR, TCR-HLA and TCR-CMV co-occurrence with hypergeometric tests, applying a repertoire-size bias correction to TCR pairs. A later analysis estimated false discovery rates by permuting HLA or CMV assignments 20 times. In a later analysis, co-occurring TCRs were grouped with DBSCAN, and TCRdist sequence similarity was added when clustering was performed within HLA-allele-positive subsets. Repertoires with fewer than 30,000 or more than 120,000 public chains were left out of co-occurrence clustering, as were roughly five repertoires with anomalous nucleotide sharing. TCRdb provides this immuneACCESS table in a form limited to in-frame rearrangements. Some clones are lacking; in checked studies, under half of them reflect an unresolved V gene, and why the rest are absent is not known. Clone size and the V and J calls come from that table; the DNA yielded D and trimming. This sample's listing comprises about 51,000 clones. Jointly, the top ten make up 25% to 30% of the sample.

About this clone itself: This receptor's antigen is unknown.

In total, around 600 healthy bone marrow donors made up the cohort. All cohort members were sampled while nominally healthy, although unrecorded immune exposures were likely present. The donor was CMV seropositive and was included in the group of 270 or so seropositive cohort members. A peripheral blood sample was collected from each donor, and TCR beta sequencing was performed on peripheral blood mononuclear cells. Genomic DNA extraction from the blood cell samples was performed with the Qiagen DNeasy Blood Extraction Kit. Specimen: PBMCs. The clonotype originates from a man aged 35-49 years in good health and CMV-seropositive. Here the chain combines TRBV18 and TRBJ2-1; the best D guess is TRBD2, with 7 bases matching. DNA sequence: TGTGCCAGCTCCGGGGCGGGGGCCGAGAATGAGCAGTTCTTC. Its product reads: CASSGAGAENEQFF.